This T cell receptor beta chain was obtained from a study of cytomegalovirus exposure and HLA in healthy donors. From germline, CDR1 is SGHRS and CDR2 YFSETQ. This CDR3 comprises 13 residues. The V gene end was trimmed by 6 bases and the J gene end by 4 bases; junction bases not matched to a gene: 3. As to this clone: As yet, its antigen is unknown.

The study ran its PCR with 60 Vbeta and 13 Jbeta primers. As processed by the authors: Later reanalysis found 80 million or so unique TCR beta chains, around 11 million of them shared. Assay used: immunoSEQ multiplex PCR; TCRdb lists only in-frame clones, some missing. The DNA was the basis for D and trimming; V, J and clone size are from that table. Counted here are around 140,000 clones, 77% occurring once; the ten biggest clones make up under 5%. Notes on the study in general: TCR beta sequences reportedly predicted most subjects' HLA-A and HLA-B alleles accurately. It was reportedly the case that the classifier diagnosed cytomegalovirus status with high specificity and sensitivity. Later on, a genetic analysis was performed. It linked a missense variant in DCLRE1C with V- and J-gene trimming of TCR beta.

This sequence joins TRBV5-1 and TRBJ1-1, with 10 bases aligning to TRBD1. Source material: PBMCs. The TCR comes from a male donor in good health and CMV-seropositive. DNA of the CDR3: TGCGCCAGCAAGACAGGGGGCAGCACTGAAGCTTTCTTT. Its translation: CASKTGGSTEAFF. The full variable domain, in which reference TRBV5-1 and TRBJ1-1 provide the parts outside the CDR3, is KAGVTQTPRYLIKTRGQQVTLSCSPISGHRSVSWYQQTPGQGLQFLFEYFSETQRNKGNFPGRFSGRQFSNSRSEMNVSTLELGDSALYLCASKTGGSTEAFFGQGTRLTVV.